This entry lists 28 T cell receptor beta chains sequenced from one sample in a study of cytomegalovirus exposure and HLA in healthy donors. Primers for the PCR totalled 60 Vbeta and 13 Jbeta. Measured with immunoSEQ multiplex PCR; TCRdb has only the in-frame clones, and not every one. The sample spans 150,000 to 200,000 clones; the ten largest clones claim 6.5%. The specimen sequenced was PBMCs. All receptors come from a man between 25 and 39 years old in good health and CMV-seronegative.

The J gene is TRBJ2-7, the V gene TRBV27, with a weak D call TRBD2 (6 bases). Per the germline V gene, CDR1 is MNHEY and CDR2 is SMNVEV (reference sequence). The V and J ends lost 3 bases and 6 bases respectively, with 9 bases between them. The CDR3 is made up of 12 amino acids. As DNA, the CDR3 is TGTGCCAGCAGTTTTCGGGGGACCGAGCAGTACTTC. It yields the protein CASSFRGTEQYF.

The chain is built from TRBV5-1 and TRBJ1-2; 7 bases line up with TRBD1. The CDR3 is 14 residues long. The J segment lost 2 bases and the V segment lost 3 bases, leaving 4 bases of the junction unmatched. Germline CDR1 SGHRS, CDR2 YFSETQ. In DNA, the CDR3 is TGCGCCAGCAGCTCGGGACAGAAAAACTATGGCTACACCTTC. As protein: CASSSGQKNYGYTF. Based on the CDR3 plus reference TRBV5-1 and TRBJ1-2, the full variable domain is KAGVTQTPRYLIKTRGQQVTLSCSPISGHRSVSWYQQTPGQGLQFLFEYFSETQRNKGNFPGRFSGRQFSNSRSEMNVSTLELGDSALYLCASSSGQKNYGYTFGSGTRLTVV.

The V and J genes are TRBV18 and TRBJ1-1; TRBD1 matches at 7 bases. The V segment lost 5 bases and the J segment 3 bases; nucleotides outside the gene matches: 9. The CDR3 is 15 amino acids. The germline V gene has CDR1 KGHSH and CDR2 LQKENI. The CDR3 is CASSVRQGWDTEAFF. In nucleotides, the CDR3 is TGTGCCAGCTCAGTAAGACAGGGCTGGGACACTGAAGCTTTCTTT.

The chain combines TRBV7-9 with TRBJ2-3; TRBD2 agrees at 7 bases. Trimming took 5 bases from V and 6 from J; bases not matched to a gene: 14. Germline assignment: CDR1 SEHNR and CDR2 FQNEAQ (reference sequence). CDR3 length equals 16 residues. CDR3 coding DNA: TGTGCCAGCAGCCATCGGAGGCTAGCGGTCCGGGATACGCAGTATTTT. Encoded protein: CASSHRRLAVRDTQYF.

The chain carries TRBV9 and TRBJ2-1; 9 nucleotides align to TRBD1. The CDR3 is made up of 14 amino acids. Germline V lookup: CDR1 SGDLS, CDR2 YYNGEE. Trimming took 4 bases from V and 4 from J; bases not matched to a gene: 3. In nucleotides, the CDR3 is TGTGCCAGCAGCCCCGGGACAGGGTACAATGAGCAGTTCTTC. The encoded protein is CASSPGTGYNEQFF.

V usage is TRBV6-1 and J usage is TRBJ1-1; D unresolved. Trimming shortened V by 1 base and J by 0 bases, and 6 bases separated the two germline ends. Looked up from germline, CDR1 is MNHNS and CDR2 is SASEGT. This CDR3 is built from 14 residues. The CDR3 protein is CASSEVRVNTEAFF. CDR3 nucleotides: TGTGCCAGCAGTGAAGTGCGGGTGAACACTGAAGCTTTCTTT.

The chain joins TRBV19 to TRBJ2-3; D is undetermined. V lost 3 bases and J 1 base, leaving 8 bases between the germline ends. The CDR3 extends over 14 amino acids. From germline, CDR1 is LNHDA and CDR2 SQIVND (reference sequence). The CDR3 coding sequence is TGTGCCAGTAGTATCCGGGTCCGCACAGATACGCAGTATTTT. It encodes CASSIRVRTDTQYF.

This sequence joins TRBV9 and TRBJ1-1; 9 bases are shared with TRBD1. Germline values: CDR1 SGDLS, CDR2 YYNGEE. V lost 4 bases to trimming and J lost 1 base; unmatched junction nucleotides: 5. The CDR3 length is 15 residues. For the CDR3, the DNA is TGTGCCAGCAGCCCCCGGGACAGGGAGAACACTGAAGCTTTCTTT. Its protein product is CASSPRDRENTEAFF.

The chain joins TRBV15 to TRBJ1-1, with 8 bases matching TRBD1. J was trimmed by 0 bases and V by 3 bases; bases with no gene match: 3. CDR3 length: 15 residues. Germline-derived CDR1 and CDR2 are LNHNV and YYDKDF (reference sequence). The CDR3 region is CATSRNRGVNTEAFF. CDR3 bases: TGTGCCACCAGCAGGAACAGGGGGGTGAACACTGAAGCTTTCTTT. The full variable domain, completed using reference TRBV15 and TRBJ1-1, is DAMVIQNPRYQVTQFGKPVTLSCSQTLNHNVMYWYQQKSSQAPKLLFHYYDKDFNNEADTPDNFQSRRPNTSFCFLDIRSPGLGDTAMYLCATSRNRGVNTEAFFGQGTRLTVV.

This chain connects TRBV5-1 to TRBJ1-1, with TRBD1 as a possible D gene (6 bases). Trimming cost V 5 bases and J 7 bases, with 15 bases left between them. Germline CDR1 and CDR2: SGHRS and YFSETQ. The CDR3 has 13 residues. CDR3 sequence reads: CASRRDNRNEAFF. The CDR3 DNA reads TGCGCCAGCAGGAGGGACAACCGAAATGAAGCTTTCTTT.

The chain employs TRBV6-5 and TRBJ1-2; D call uncertain. CDR3 length equals 16 residues. Between the trimmed V and J ends, which lost 1 base and 1 base, there was a span of 13 bases. From germline, CDR1 is MNHEY and CDR2 SVGAGI. The DNA of the CDR3 is TGTGCCAGCAGTTACTTACTGACACTCGATAACTATGGCTACACCTTC. This gives the protein CASSYLLTLDNYGYTF.

J is TRBJ1-1 and V is TRBV7-7; D is unresolved. Trimming removed 4 bases at V and 7 bases at J, with 13 bases between. The germline V gene has CDR1 SSHAT and CDR2 FNYEAQ (reference sequence). This CDR3 is built from 13 residues. The CDR3 is CASSSNEAGEAFF. For the CDR3, the DNA is TGTGCCAGCAGCTCTAACGAGGCGGGTGAAGCTTTCTTT.

The J gene is TRBJ1-5, the V gene TRBV6-6; unclear D gene. V lost 6 bases, J lost 3 bases, and 15 bases lay in between. CDR3 size: 15 residues. The germline CDR1 and CDR2 sequences are MNHNY and SVGAGI (reference sequence). The DNA of the CDR3 is TGTGCCAGCAGGACCCTCGAGACAAACAATCAGCCCCAGCATTTT. It yields the protein CASRTLETNNQPQHF.

V is TRBV13 and J is TRBJ2-4; 9 bases align to TRBD1. The CDR3 has 13 amino acids. Germline-derived CDR1 and CDR2 are PRHDT and FYEKMQ (reference sequence). Trimming removed 5 bases from V and 9 bases from J; junction bases left unmatched: 5. CDR3 sequence (DNA): TGTGCCAGCAGCACAAAGACAGGGGGCATTCAGTACTTC. This encodes CASSTKTGGIQYF. The full variable domain, rest sourced from reference TRBV13 and TRBJ2-4, is AAGVIQSPRHLIKEKRETATLKCYPIPRHDTVYWYQQGPGQDPQFLISFYEKMQSDKGSIPDRFSAQQFSDYHSELNMSSLELGDSALYFCASSTKTGGIQYFGAGTRLSVL.

This chain connects TRBV9 to TRBJ2-7; a possible D gene is TRBD1 (5 bases). V was pared by 0 bases and J by 6 bases, with 16 bases between. Germline assignment: CDR1 SGDLS and CDR2 YYNGEE. This CDR3 is built from 15 residues. Here the CDR3 reads CASSVDWGTIGEQYF. The CDR3 DNA reads as TGTGCCAGCAGCGTAGACTGGGGCACTATTGGCGAGCAGTACTTC.

The chain employs TRBV6-1 and TRBJ1-2, with 10 positions matching TRBD1. CDR1 and CDR2 from the germline V gene are MNHNS and SASEGT. V was clipped by 9 bases and J by 1 base; unmatched bases: 5. This CDR3 comprises 14 residues. CDR3 nucleotides: TGTGCCAGTAGGACAGGGGGGATTAACTATGGCTACACCTTC. As protein: CASRTGGINYGYTF.

The genes are TRBV6-4 and TRBJ2-2; maybe TRBD1 (6 bases). Trimming took off 10 bases at V and 7 bases at J, with 19 bases between the two ends. The CDR3 has 14 amino acids. CDR1 is MRHNA and CDR2 is SNTAGT in the germline V gene. The chain's CDR3 is CATSYLRGDGELFF. The CDR3 DNA sequence: TGTGCCACCTCCTACCTCAGGGGAGACGGGGAGCTGTTTTTT.

V is TRBV29-1 and J is TRBJ2-1; 8 bases agree with TRBD1. V shed 7 bases and J 9 bases; nucleotides not matched to a gene: 11. This CDR3 spans 13 amino acids. Germline CDR1 and CDR2: SQVTM and ANQGSEA. The CDR3 sequence: CSADREPGVEQFF. For the CDR3, the DNA is TGCAGCGCGGACAGGGAACCCGGGGTTGAGCAGTTCTTC.

The rearrangement links TRBV15 to TRBJ1-5; unclear D gene. This CDR3 contains 13 residues. V was shortened by 0 bases and J by 7 bases, with 7 bases between the two germline ends. CDR1 is LNHNV and CDR2 is YYDKDF in the germline V gene (reference sequence). CDR3 coding DNA: TGTGCCACCAGCAGAGAGGGCGGGCAGCCCCAGCATTTT. Translated, it gives CATSREGGQPQHF.

The V call is TRBV19, the J call TRBJ2-1; 7 bases agree with TRBD1. The J segment lost 0 bases and the V segment lost 3 bases, leaving 5 bases of the junction unmatched. CDR1 is LNHDA, CDR2 SQIVND, per germline (reference sequence). The CDR3 has 16 amino acids. DNA for the CDR3: TGTGCCAGTAGTATCGCCCGGGACAGCTCCTACAATGAGCAGTTCTTC. It yields the protein CASSIARDSSYNEQFF.

The J gene is TRBJ2-7, the V gene TRBV5-1; TRBD1 matches at 8 bases. The CDR3 has 14 amino acids. Germline-derived CDR1 and CDR2 are SGHRS and YFSETQ. V dropped 5 bases and J dropped 3; count of bases not matched to a gene: 7. Written as DNA, the CDR3 is TGCGCCAGCAGAAAACAGGGGACAGGCTACGAGCAGTACTTC. Translating it yields CASRKQGTGYEQYF.

The chain has TRBV5-1 and TRBJ2-5, with 8 bases matching TRBD1. TRBJ2-7 explains the end of the DNA better; the J call may be wrong. The V gene's germline CDR1 is SGHRS and CDR2 YFSETQ. The CDR3 consists of 15 residues. CDR3: CASSSRGLSSYEQYF. The CDR3 nucleotides are TGCGCCAGCAGCTCCAGGGGGCTGAGCTCCTACGAGCAGTACTTC.

J is TRBJ1-1 and V is TRBV14; D is unclear. This CDR3 has 13 amino acids. Trimming removed 4 bases from V and 0 bases from J, with 6 bases in between. CDR1 is SGHDN, CDR2 FVKESK, per germline. The CDR3 here is CASSLTLNTEAFF. In DNA, the CDR3 is TGTGCCAGCAGCCTCACTTTGAACACTGAAGCTTTCTTT.

The V call is TRBV27, the J call TRBJ1-4, with TRBD1 identical over 7 bases. Germline CDR1 and CDR2: MNHEY and SMNVEV (reference sequence). J gave up 7 bases and V 5 bases, and 13 bases lay outside the gene matches. This CDR3 is 16 amino acids long. CDR3 loop: CASSPPQGLLGEKLFF. CDR3 DNA sequence: TGTGCCAGCAGTCCCCCACAGGGGCTCCTGGGTGAAAAACTGTTTTTT.

This chain connects TRBV11-2 to TRBJ2-1, with a weak D call TRBD1 (6 bases). This CDR3 spans 12 amino acids. Germline V gene data show CDR1 as SGHAT and CDR2 as FQNNGV. The V end was cut by 8 bases, the J end by 5 bases, with 10 bases between. The CDR3 spells CASGDRNNEQFF. CDR3 DNA sequence: TGTGCCAGCGGTGACAGGAACAATGAGCAGTTCTTC.

This CDR3 is CAWQLGGGGIGYGYTF. CDR3 sequence (DNA): TGTGCCTGGCAACTCGGGGGGGGTGGGATCGGCTATGGCTACACCTTC. The chain carries TRBV30 and TRBJ1-2, with D perhaps matching TRBD1 (5 bases). V lost 5 bases to trimming and J lost 4 bases, with 23 bases between them. The CDR3 has 16 residues. Per the germline V gene, CDR1 is GTSNPN and CDR2 is SVGIG (reference sequence). The whole variable domain, remainder taken from reference TRBV30 and TRBJ1-2, is SQTIHQWPATLVQPVGSPLSLECTVEGTSNPNLYWYRQAAGRGLQLLFYSVGIGQISSEVPQNLSASRPQDRQFILSSKKLLLSDSGFYLCAWQLGGGGIGYGYTFGSGTRLTVV.

The chain uses TRBV29-1 and TRBJ2-5; TRBD1 matches 9 bases. This CDR3 is built from 12 residues. Unmatched junction bases numbered 4, after V lost 7 bases and J lost 4 bases. Per germline, CDR1 SQVTM and CDR2 ANQGSEA. The CDR3 nucleotides read TGCAGCGCGTACAGGGGGCCAGAGACCCAGTACTTC. Translation: CSAYRGPETQYF.

CDR3 nucleotide sequence: TGTGCCAGCAGCACGAACCCGGGACAGGCCTACGAGCAGTACTTC. This encodes CASSTNPGQAYEQYF. The chain recombines TRBV28 with TRBJ2-7; the match to TRBD1 covers 8 bases. V shed 6 bases and J 2 bases; nucleotides not matched to a gene: 9. Germline V lookup: CDR1 MDHEN, CDR2 SYDVKM. This CDR3 contains 15 residues.